The entry below gives a single TCR beta chain sequence along with its context. Assay used: immunoSEQ multiplex PCR; TCRdb lists only in-frame clones, some missing. In the table there are some 21,000 clones, approximately 81% of which are singletons. The record originates from a study of blood T cell repertoires in COVID-19. About the research overall: Sources were T cells, B-cell-depleted T cells, or PBMCs; the material itself was cDNA or gDNA.

This CDR3 region has 14 residues. Germline values: CDR1 PRHDT, CDR2 FYEKMQ (reference sequence). V was pared by 5 bases and J by 1 base, with 4 bases of the junction left unmatched. This receptor was taken from a human donor with active COVID-19. The donor label of this sample is uncertain. Sample: peripheral blood. The gene calls are TRBV13 and TRBJ2-5; the match to TRBD2 covers 7 bases. The CDR3 coding sequence is TGTGCCAGCAGCATTGGGACTACCCAAGAGACCCAGTACTTC. The encoded protein is CASSIGTTQETQYF.